Listed here is a single T cell receptor (beta chain). This entry belongs to a study of blood T cell repertoires in COVID-19. TCRdb's copy holds only in-frame clones and misses some; the assay was immunoSEQ multiplex PCR. This sample carries about 90,000 clones, 81% of them seen once, and the ten largest clones take 13%. Trimming removed 8 bases at V and 4 bases at J, with 17 bases between. Germline V gene sequence: CDR1 MNHEY, CDR2 SVGAGI. This CDR3 is built from 14 residues. The chain combines TRBV6-5 with TRBJ1-2, with a possible D match to TRBD1 (5 bases). The sequencing input was peripheral blood. The receptor was isolated from a human donor in a cohort sampled during active COVID-19. This CDR3 reads CASDAVGGVYGYTF. CDR3 in DNA: TGTGCCAGCGACGCGGTGGGGGGAGTCTATGGCTACACCTTC.